A single sample gave rise to the 6 T cell receptor beta chains below, sequenced in a study of blood T cells in healthy people across ages. A second 7 to 11 cycle PCR used barcoded and J-beta primers. TCRdb passed the 5' RACE reads through MiXCR, listing each CDR3 protein once. This table holds around 1,600,000 distinct CDR3 sequences, roughly two fifths found once. The sequenced material came from blood. Receptors were obtained from a young woman in good health.

V gene TRBV27 combines with J gene TRBJ1-4; weak D call: TRBD1 (6 bases). This CDR3 contains 15 residues. The V gene's germline CDR1 is MNHEY and CDR2 SMNVEV (reference sequence). Trimming pared 5 bases from V and 2 bases from J, leaving 12 bases between. CDR3 protein: CASSPQGRTNEKLFF. The CDR3 coding sequence is TGTGCCAGCAGTCCCCAGGGGCGCACTAATGAAAAACTGTTTTTT.

The V call is TRBV4-1, the J call TRBJ2-3; 12 bases match TRBD2. The junction had 6 bases not matched to a gene; V was cut back by 4 bases and J by 4 bases. The CDR3 spans 16 residues. From germline, CDR1 is MGHRA and CDR2 YSYEKL. The CDR3 nucleotides are TGCGCCAGCAGCCCCGGACTAGCGGGGCGCGCAGATACGCAGTATTTT. Amino acids: CASSPGLAGRADTQYF.

This chain links TRBV6-5 with TRBJ2-3, with 8 nucleotides matching TRBD2. CDR3 size: 15 residues. Germline CDR1 MNHEY, CDR2 SVGAGI. Trimming at V came to 8 bases and at J to 2 bases, leaving 9 bases not matched to a gene. Written as DNA, the CDR3 is TGTGCCAGCGGAAGACTAGCGTTTGACACAGATACGCAGTATTTT. This encodes CASGRLAFDTDTQYF.

The genes are TRBV2 and TRBJ2-7; tentative D call: TRBD1 (5 bases). The CDR3 loop spans 15 amino acids. CDR1 SNHLY and CDR2 FYNNEI come from the germline V gene. V lost 3 bases and J 7 bases, leaving 19 bases between the germline ends. The CDR3 nucleotides are TGTGCCAGCAGTGAGGAGACAGTATCCTACAATGAGCAGTACTTC. Translated, it gives CASSEETVSYNEQYF.

This clonotype was counted only a few times. The chain is built from TRBV28 and TRBJ2-5; 7 nucleotides agree with TRBD2. Near its end, the DNA agrees better with TRBJ2-7, so the J call may be wrong. Germline-derived CDR1 and CDR2 are MDHEN and SYDVKM. The CDR3 length is 14 residues. The CDR3 DNA follows: TGTGCCAGCAGTTCCGGGGGGAAAATCGACGAGCAGTACTTC. This translates into CASSSGGKIDEQYF.

This clonotype appeared many times. The V call is TRBV6-5, the J call TRBJ2-5, with TRBD2 identical over 8 bases. Trimming took 0 bases from V and 5 from J; bases not matched to a gene: 5. This CDR3 contains 15 residues. CDR1 MNHEY and CDR2 SVGAGI come from the germline V gene. This CDR3 is CASSYSSGGPETQYF. The CDR3 coding sequence is TGTGCCAGCAGTTACTCGAGCGGGGGTCCCGAGACCCAGTACTTC.